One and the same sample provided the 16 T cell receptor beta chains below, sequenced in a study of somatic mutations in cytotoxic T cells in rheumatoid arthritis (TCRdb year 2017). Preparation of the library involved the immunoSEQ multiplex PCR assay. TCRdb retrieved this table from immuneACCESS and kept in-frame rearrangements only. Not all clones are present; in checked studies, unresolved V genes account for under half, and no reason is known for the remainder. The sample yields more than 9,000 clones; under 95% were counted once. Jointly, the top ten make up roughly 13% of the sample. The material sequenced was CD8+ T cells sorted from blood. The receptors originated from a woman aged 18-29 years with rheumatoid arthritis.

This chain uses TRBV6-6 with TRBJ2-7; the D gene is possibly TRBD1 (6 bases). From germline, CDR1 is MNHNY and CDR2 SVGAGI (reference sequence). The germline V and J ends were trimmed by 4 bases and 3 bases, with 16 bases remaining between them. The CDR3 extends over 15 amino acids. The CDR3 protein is CASSSQDSRRYEQYF. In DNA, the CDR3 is TGTGCCAGCAGTTCTCAGGACAGTAGGCGCTACGAGCAGTACTTC.

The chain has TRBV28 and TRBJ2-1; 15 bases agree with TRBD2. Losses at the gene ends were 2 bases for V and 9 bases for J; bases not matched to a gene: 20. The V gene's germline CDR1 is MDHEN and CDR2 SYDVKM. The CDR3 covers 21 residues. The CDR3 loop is CASSLRTGTSGRTKIGAEQFF. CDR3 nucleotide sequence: TGTGCCAGCAGTTTACGTACCGGGACTAGCGGGAGGACGAAGATTGGTGCTGAGCAGTTCTTC.

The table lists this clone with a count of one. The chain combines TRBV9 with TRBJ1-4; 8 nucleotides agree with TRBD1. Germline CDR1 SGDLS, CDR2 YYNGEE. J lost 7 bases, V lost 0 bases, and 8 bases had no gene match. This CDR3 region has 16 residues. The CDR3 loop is CASSVGGRGPIEKLFF. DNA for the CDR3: TGTGCCAGCAGCGTAGGTGGCAGGGGGCCGATTGAAAAACTGTTTTTT.

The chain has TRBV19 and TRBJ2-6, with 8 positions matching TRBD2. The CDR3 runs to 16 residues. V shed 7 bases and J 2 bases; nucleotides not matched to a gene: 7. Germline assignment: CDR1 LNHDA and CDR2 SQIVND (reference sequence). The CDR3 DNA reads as TGTGCCAGTACCCGCGGGGGGCTGACTGGGGCCAACGTCCTGACTTTC. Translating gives CASTRGGLTGANVLTF.

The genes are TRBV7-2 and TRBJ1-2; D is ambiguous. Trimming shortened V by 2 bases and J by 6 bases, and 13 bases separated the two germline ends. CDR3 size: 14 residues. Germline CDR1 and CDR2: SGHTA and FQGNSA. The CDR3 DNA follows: TGTGCCAGCAGCTTAATCGGTGAGGCCGATGGCTACACCTTC. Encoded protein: CASSLIGEADGYTF.

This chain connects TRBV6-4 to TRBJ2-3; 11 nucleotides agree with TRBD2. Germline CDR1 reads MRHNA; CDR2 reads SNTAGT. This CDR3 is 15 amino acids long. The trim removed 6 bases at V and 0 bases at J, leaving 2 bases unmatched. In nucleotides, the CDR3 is TGTGCCAGCAGCCGGACTAGCGGGAGCACAGATACGCAGTATTTT. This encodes CASSRTSGSTDTQYF.

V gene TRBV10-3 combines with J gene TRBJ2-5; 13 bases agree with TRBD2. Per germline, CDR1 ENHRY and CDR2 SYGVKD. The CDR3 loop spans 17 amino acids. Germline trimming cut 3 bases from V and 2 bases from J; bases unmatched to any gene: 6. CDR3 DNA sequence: TGTGCCATCAGTGATCCCGGGACTAGCGGGGATCAAGAGACCCAGTACTTC. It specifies CAISDPGTSGDQETQYF.

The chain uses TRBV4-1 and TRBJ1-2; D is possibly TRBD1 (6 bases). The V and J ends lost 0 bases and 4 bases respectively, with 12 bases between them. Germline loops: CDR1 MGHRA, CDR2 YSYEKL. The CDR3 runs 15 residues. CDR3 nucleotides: TGCGCCAGCAGCCAAGATGAGGGGGTCTTCTATGGCTACACCTTC. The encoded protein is CASSQDEGVFYGYTF.

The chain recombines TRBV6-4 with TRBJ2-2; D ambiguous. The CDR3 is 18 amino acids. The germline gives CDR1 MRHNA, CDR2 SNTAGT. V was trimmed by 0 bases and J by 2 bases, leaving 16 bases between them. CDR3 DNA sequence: TGTGCCAGCAGTGACTCGAGTACGGCCACACTAAACACCGGGGAGCTGTTTTTT. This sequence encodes CASSDSSTATLNTGELFF.

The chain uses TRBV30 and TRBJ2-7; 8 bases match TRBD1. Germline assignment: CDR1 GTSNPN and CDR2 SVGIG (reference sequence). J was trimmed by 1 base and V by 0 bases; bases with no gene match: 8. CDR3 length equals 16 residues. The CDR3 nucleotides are TGTGCCTGGAGTGTAACGGCAGGGGGCCCATCCTACGAGCAGTACTTC. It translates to CAWSVTAGGPSYEQYF.

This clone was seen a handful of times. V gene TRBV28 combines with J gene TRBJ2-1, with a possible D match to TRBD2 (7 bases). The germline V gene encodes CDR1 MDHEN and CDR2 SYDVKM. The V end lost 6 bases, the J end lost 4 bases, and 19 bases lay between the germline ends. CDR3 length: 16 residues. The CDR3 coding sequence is TGTGCCAGCAGCCCTATCTGGGGGGGCGGGTACAATGAGCAGTTCTTC. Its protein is CASSPIWGGGYNEQFF.

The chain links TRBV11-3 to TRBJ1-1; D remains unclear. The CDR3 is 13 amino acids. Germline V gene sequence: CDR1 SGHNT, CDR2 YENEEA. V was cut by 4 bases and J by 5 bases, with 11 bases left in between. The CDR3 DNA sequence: TGTGCCAGCAGCTCGTTGCTCGGGACTGAAGCTTTCTTT. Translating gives CASSSLLGTEAFF.

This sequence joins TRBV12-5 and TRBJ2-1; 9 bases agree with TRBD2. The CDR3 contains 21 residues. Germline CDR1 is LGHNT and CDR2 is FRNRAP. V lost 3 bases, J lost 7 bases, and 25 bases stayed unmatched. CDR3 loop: CASGFSSEGVAGVGYGNEQFF. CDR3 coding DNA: TGTGCTAGTGGTTTTTCCTCGGAGGGGGTAGCGGGAGTAGGATATGGGAATGAGCAGTTCTTC.

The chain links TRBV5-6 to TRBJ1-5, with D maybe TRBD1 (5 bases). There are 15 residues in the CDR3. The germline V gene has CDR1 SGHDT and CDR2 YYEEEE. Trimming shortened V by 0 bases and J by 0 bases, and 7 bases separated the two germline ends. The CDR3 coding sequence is TGTGCCAGCAGCTTGGGCAGGGTTAGCAATCAGCCCCAGCATTTT. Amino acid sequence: CASSLGRVSNQPQHF. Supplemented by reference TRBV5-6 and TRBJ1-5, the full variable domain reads DAGVTQSPTHLIKTRGQQVTLRCSPKSGHDTVSWYQQALGQGPQFIFQYYEEEERQRGNFPDRFSGHQFPNYSSELNVNALLLGDSALYLCASSLGRVSNQPQHFGDGTRLSIL.

Here the CDR3 reads CASVMGAMNTEAFF. In DNA, the CDR3 is TGCGCCAGCGTTATGGGGGCCATGAACACTGAAGCTTTCTTT. The chain joins TRBV5-1 to TRBJ1-1; tentatively, D is TRBD1 (6 bases). V was clipped by 7 bases and J by 0 bases, with 13 bases between them. CDR1 is SGHRS and CDR2 is YFSETQ in the germline V gene. This CDR3 is built from 14 residues.

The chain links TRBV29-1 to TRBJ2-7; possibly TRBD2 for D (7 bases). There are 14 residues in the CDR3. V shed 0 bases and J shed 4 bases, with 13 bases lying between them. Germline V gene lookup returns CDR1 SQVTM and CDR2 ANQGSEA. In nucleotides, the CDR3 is TGCAGCGTTGAAGAGGGGGGCGGGGGTTACGAGCAGTACTTC. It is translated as CSVEEGGGGYEQYF.